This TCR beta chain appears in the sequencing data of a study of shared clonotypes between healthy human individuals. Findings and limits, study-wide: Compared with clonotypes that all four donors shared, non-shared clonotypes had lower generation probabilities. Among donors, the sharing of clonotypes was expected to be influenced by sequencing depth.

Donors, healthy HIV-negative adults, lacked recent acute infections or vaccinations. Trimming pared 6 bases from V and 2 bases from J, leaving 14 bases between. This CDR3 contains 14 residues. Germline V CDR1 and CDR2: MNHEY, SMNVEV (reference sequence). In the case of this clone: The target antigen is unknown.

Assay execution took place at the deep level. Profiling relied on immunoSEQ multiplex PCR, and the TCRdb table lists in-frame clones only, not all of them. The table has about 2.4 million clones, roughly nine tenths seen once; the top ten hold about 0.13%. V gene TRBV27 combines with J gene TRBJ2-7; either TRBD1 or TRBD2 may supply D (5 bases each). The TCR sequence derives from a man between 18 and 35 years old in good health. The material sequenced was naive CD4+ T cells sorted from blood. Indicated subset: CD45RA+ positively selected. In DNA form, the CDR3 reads TGTGCCAGCAGCCCCGGGACGTCCACCTACGAGCAGTACTTC. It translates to CASSPGTSTYEQYF.